This T cell receptor beta chain was sequenced for a study of prognosis after radiotherapy for stage I lung cancer (dated by TCRdb to the early 2020s). In terms of the full investigation: Around 19 stage I NSCLC patients were enrolled in Nanjing, China, between 2018 and early 2019. SBRT was not combined with any concurrent therapy in any patient. In fourteen patients the disease was a newly diagnosed primary stage I lung tumor, whereas about 5 had oligometastatic NSCLC following surgical resection of the primary tumor. Every patient was deemed medically inoperable, roughly eleven because of comorbidities and over 5 because they refused surgery. The cohort comprised 10 to 15 men and several women with a median age of almost 75 years, ranging from about 50 to 85 years. Tumor histology was squamous cell carcinoma in 6 to 8 patients and adenocarcinoma in twelve. Image-guided IMRT or VMAT was used to deliver SBRT in 3 to 5 fractions at a biologically effective dose of at least 100 Gy. Peripheral blood TCR beta repertoires were profiled in stage I NSCLC patients before and after stereotactic body radiotherapy, and the repertoires were related to distant failure. For each of the approximately 20 patients, one blood sample was taken before SBRT and one after, so the study sequenced around 40 samples in total. Four of the 19 patients developed distant metastases after SBRT, at a median of approximately 7 months; the other 15 showed no significant progression. General conclusions and limits of the study: Unique TCR clone counts fell after SBRT (median approximately 9,900 before versus approximately 6,300 after; Wilcoxon paired P=0.011). Post-SBRT Shannon entropy and its change from baseline were lower in patients who developed distant metastases; baseline Shannon entropy was not associated with metastases. All reported P values were unadjusted for multiple comparisons. Whether the expanded TCR clones were tumor-specific was not determined. TRBV and TRBJ usage frequencies reportedly differed by metastasis status, in two V genes at baseline and in nine V and two J genes after SBRT. The study was limited by its small cohort and short follow-up, and the findings require independent validation.

Two rounds of multiplex PCR were performed to amplify the TCR beta CDR3 region from genomic DNA. In the first round of PCR, primers specific to each TRBV and TRBJ gene were used, and the primer sequences are filed in Chinese patent CN105087789A. The second PCR round used universal primers. The Roche High Pure PCR Template Preparation Kit was used to extract genomic DNA from frozen PBMCs. The libraries underwent paired-end sequencing with 151 bp reads on an Illumina HiSeq 3000. Under the source paper's analysis protocol: CutAdapt was used to discard raw reads that did not contain the multiplex PCR primer sequences. Using PEAR, the high-quality paired reads were merged into contigs. TRB V, D and J gene segments were assigned to each contig with MiXCR by alignment to reference sequences. To remove sequencing errors, CDR3 sequences were clustered according to base quality and sequence similarity. Shannon entropy, normalized by the natural log of the productive TCR sequence number, served as the measure of diversity. Clonality was defined as one minus Shannon entropy divided by the natural log of the number of unique clonotypes. Using the Youden index from ROC curves, the researchers picked the repertoire-metric cut-offs for progression-free survival, and all analyses were carried out in R 3.5.3. TCRdb's own reprocessing of the public reads used fastp at Q25 and MiXCR and kept productive beta chains. Duplicate CDR3 protein sequences are folded into a single record with the most common DNA and genes. V and J calls and clone size were set by TCRdb, not the authors. This sample lists about 51,000 distinct CDR3 sequences; 30% to 40% were detected once. The top ten constitute about a tenth of the sample.

All patients had node-negative disease on CT and PET/CT, and none had a history of other malignancies or had previously received chemotherapy or radiotherapy. Roughly 6.5 milliliters of peripheral venous blood were drawn into EDTA tubes at each of two time points. PBMCs were isolated by Ficoll-Paque Plus density-gradient centrifugation. Immediately after collection, samples were stored at -80 degrees C until analysis. This clonotype was detected ten times or more. Its antigen is currently not known. No much larger clone exists at a distance of one base, and base qualities are not known. In the germline V gene (reference sequence), CDR1 corresponds to DFQATT and CDR2 to SNEGSKA. The CDR3 contains 13 residues, cysteine and phenylalanine counted. Here the CDR3 DNA is all that survives: 39 bases in frame from base 1. Here V drops 2 bases and J drops 5 bases, and the junction holds 5 bases not matched to any gene.

Sample: PBMCs, taken before or after stereotactic body radiation therapy (not recorded which). The rearranged chain carries TRBV20-1 and TRBJ2-5; 7 bases in the middle match TRBD2. This sequence was found in a donor over 45 with non-small cell lung cancer. The CDR3 protein sequence reads: CSARSLGGETQYF. In nucleotide form, the sequence is TGCAGTGCTAGATCCCTCGGGGGGGAGACCCAGTACTTC.